The T cell receptor (beta chain) under discussion was sequenced for a study of Ad26.COV2.S vaccination and SARS-CoV-2 variants. Treatment given: approximately 18 received Ad26.COV2.S at low or high dose, single or two shots; about 5 received placebo; per-sample allocation not given. On day 63 after the first injection, vaccine and placebo recipients gave samples. The individual, an adult aged 18-55 years, was a donor in Boston. Concerning this clone itself: The identical CDR3 is also encoded by other nucleotide sequences in the sample.

Sequencing was performed with immunoSEQ multiplex PCR; in TCRdb, only in-frame clones are kept and a portion is missing. The sample lists about 680,000 clones, around 89% seen once, with about 1.5% in the top ten. Germline loops: CDR1 DFQATT, CDR2 SNEGSKA (reference sequence). Trimming pared 5 bases from V and 4 bases from J, leaving 8 bases between. The CDR3 runs to 11 residues. This TCR came from a person aged 18 to 59 who received the Ad26.COV2.S COVID-19 vaccine or a placebo. The material sequenced was peripheral blood, taken in a trial of Ad26.COV2.S vaccine versus placebo. The V call is TRBV20-1, the J call TRBJ2-5; no reliable D call. CDR3 sequence (DNA): TGCAGTGCTCGGACGACAGAGACCCAGTACTTC. Translating gives CSARTTETQYF.